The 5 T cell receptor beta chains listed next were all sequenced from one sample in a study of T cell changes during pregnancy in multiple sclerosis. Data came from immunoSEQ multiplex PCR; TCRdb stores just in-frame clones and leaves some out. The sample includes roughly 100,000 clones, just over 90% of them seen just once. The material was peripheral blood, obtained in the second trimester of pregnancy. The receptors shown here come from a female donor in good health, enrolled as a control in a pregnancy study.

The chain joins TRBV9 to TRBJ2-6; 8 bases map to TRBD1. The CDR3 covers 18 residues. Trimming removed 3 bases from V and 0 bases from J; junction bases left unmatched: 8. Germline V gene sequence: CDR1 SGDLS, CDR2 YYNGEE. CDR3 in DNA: TGTGCCAGCAGCGCCTCAGGACAGGGTTACTCTGGGGCCAACGTCCTGACTTTC. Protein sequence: CASSASGQGYSGANVLTF.

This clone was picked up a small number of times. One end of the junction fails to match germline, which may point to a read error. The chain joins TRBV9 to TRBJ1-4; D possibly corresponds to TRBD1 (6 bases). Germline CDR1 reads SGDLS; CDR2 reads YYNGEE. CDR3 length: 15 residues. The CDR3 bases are TGTGCCAGCAGCGTGGCCGGGACAACGAATGAAAAACTGTTTTTT. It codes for CASSVAGTTNEKLFF. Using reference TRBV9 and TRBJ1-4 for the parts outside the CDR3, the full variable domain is DSGVTQTPKHLITATGQRVTLRCSPRSGDLSVYWYQQSLDQGLQFLIQYYNGEERAKGNILERFSAQQFPDLHSELNLSSLELGDSALYFCASSVAGTTNEKLFFGSGTQLSVL.

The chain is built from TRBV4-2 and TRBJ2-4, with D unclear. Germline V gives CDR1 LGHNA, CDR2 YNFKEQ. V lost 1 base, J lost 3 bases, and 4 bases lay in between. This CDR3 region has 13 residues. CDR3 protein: CASSQGGKNIQYF. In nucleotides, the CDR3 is TGTGCCAGCAGCCAAGGAGGCAAAAACATTCAGTACTTC.

The CDR3 loop reads CATGSGQAAYEQYF. DNA of the CDR3: TGTGCCACCGGATCTGGACAGGCAGCCTACGAGCAGTACTTC. V is TRBV6-5 and J is TRBJ2-7; 7 nucleotides match TRBD1. CDR1 is MNHEY, CDR2 SVGAGI, per germline. The CDR3 is 14 amino acids. V trimming: 10 bases; J trimming: 2 bases; junction bases outside the gene matches: 11.

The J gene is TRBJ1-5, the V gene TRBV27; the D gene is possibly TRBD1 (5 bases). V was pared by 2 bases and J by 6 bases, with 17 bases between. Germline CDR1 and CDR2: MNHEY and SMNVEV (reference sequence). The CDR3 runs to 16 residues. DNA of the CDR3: TGTGCCAGCAGTTTAATCATGGGGCGGGAGGGTCAGCCCCAGCATTTT. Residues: CASSLIMGREGQPQHF.